Given below is one TCR beta chain in context. This clonotype has just one count. Its antigen is unknown. No per-base quality is available; no much larger clone lies one base away. CDR1 and CDR2 are read off the germline V gene as SGDLS and YYNGEE. The CDR3, from cysteine to phenylalanine, totals 15 residues. Only the CDR3 portion is preserved as DNA: 45 bases, with reading frame beginning at the first base. V is trimmed back by 4 bases and J by 4 bases, and the junction contains 7 bases that no gene match accounts for. The sample originates from a study of post-analysis software for immune sequencing data (dated by TCRdb to 2013 to 2016). Regarding the research as a whole: Relapsing-remitting, secondary progressive and progressive-relapsing multiple sclerosis were recorded as disease courses, and subtype annotation was lacking for some patients. The patient repertoires were set against about eleven previously published healthy control repertoires from donors whose ages ranged from roughly 6 to 26 years. A subset of samples was prepared in parallel using single-end sample barcoding, then pooled and co-amplified after Illumina adapter ligation.

Broad study findings and their caveats: Normalized Chao1 diversity was significantly lower in multiple sclerosis patients than controls, suggesting substantial peripheral T-cell clonal expansion. The control group was slightly older than the multiple sclerosis patient group. Significantly higher frequencies in patients than in controls were found for several TRBV segments, including TRBV5-6, TRBV5-1 and TRBV20-1. When samples were clustered directly using the F measure, samples prepared in the same batch co-clustered strongly, which prompted a batch-effect correction.

TCR beta repertoires were profiled from peripheral blood of over 10 young patients with multiple sclerosis to demonstrate the VDJtools post-analysis software. The patients with multiple sclerosis were children and adolescents between about 6 and 15 years of age. Library preparation employed PCR. Sequencing was performed on an Illumina HiSeq 2500. To reduce PCR and sequencing biases, unique molecular identifiers were incorporated into the TCR beta cDNA libraries. Roughly 0.5 million cDNA molecules were obtained per 1 to 10 million input T cells, so each molecule approximated one T cell. The same protocol used for the earlier healthy control dataset was applied to prepare and sequence the patient libraries. Within a given batch, samples were prepared together, multiplexed and sequenced on the same HiSeq lane. In the authors' own workflow: Raw barcoded reads were processed with MIGEC, discarding single-read molecular identifier groups before consensus assembly and CDR3 extraction. Clonotype tables were post-analysed with VDJtools, normalizing diversity by down-sampling all datasets to the smallest sample size. In repertoire overlap clustering, CDR3 amino acid sequences, but not nucleotide sequences, were matched to correct batch-related cross-sample contamination. TCRdb trimmed public reads at Q25 via fastp, called clones via MiXCR and kept in-frame beta chains. Every distinct CDR3 protein forms one entry, paired with its most common genes and DNA. TCRdb's processing, not the study's, gives the V and J calls here. The sample has about 400,000 distinct CDR3 sequences on record, 30% to 45% of them singletons. The ten largest make up roughly an eighth of the sample.

Sequencing used blood. This chain is built from TRBV9 and TRBJ2-1, with 8 bases matching TRBD2. The source is a girl under 18 with multiple sclerosis. DNA sequence: TGTGCCAGCAGCAAGTCGGGGGGGACTTACAATGAGCAGTTCTTC. Protein translation: CASSKSGGTYNEQFF.